The rows below give T cell receptor beta chains drawn from one sample of a study of beta chain features in type 1 diabetes. The assay was immunoSEQ multiplex PCR, and TCRdb's table has in-frame clones only and misses some. The table shows 600,000 to 750,000 clones, with roughly 12% occurring only once. The specimen was naive CD4+ T cells from blood. These receptors were taken from a man aged 25-45 years with type 1 diabetes. Each CDR3 is given with its conserved first and last residue. Each record gives: V gene, J gene, CDR3 protein.

v_gene: TRBV30
j_gene: TRBJ1-5
CDR3aa: CAWSATLLSHRYSNQPQHF

v_gene: TRBV7-9
j_gene: TRBJ1-1
CDR3aa: CASSFSPRGRSTEAFF

v_gene: TRBV25-1
j_gene: TRBJ1-2
CDR3aa: CASKAESGVYYGYTF

v_gene: TRBV4-2
j_gene: TRBJ2-7
CDR3aa: CASSLTFLAGGSYEQYF

v_gene: TRBV18
j_gene: TRBJ1-5
CDR3aa: CASSSSRTADSNQPQHF

v_gene: TRBV18
j_gene: TRBJ2-5
CDR3aa: CASARQEQETQYF

v_gene: TRBV4-3
j_gene: TRBJ2-7
CDR3aa: CASSQLGSYEQYF

v_gene: TRBV7-9
j_gene: TRBJ1-2
CDR3aa: CASSLVRQGGYTF

v_gene: TRBV7-9
j_gene: TRBJ2-5
CDR3aa: CASSLNEETQYF

v_gene: TRBV7-2
j_gene: TRBJ2-2
CDR3aa: CASSAPVTGELFF

v_gene: TRBV4-2
j_gene: TRBJ1-2
CDR3aa: CASSQDGQELGYGYTF

v_gene: TRBV6-5
j_gene: TRBJ1-2
CDR3aa: CASSLTGPYGYTF

v_gene: TRBV19
j_gene: TRBJ1-2
CDR3aa: CASSIRGIKGGYTF

v_gene: TRBV10-3
j_gene: TRBJ2-3
CDR3aa: CAISDLTASGTQYF

v_gene: TRBV2
j_gene: TRBJ1-4
CDR3aa: CASSEAPAGANEKLFF

v_gene: TRBV7-9
j_gene: TRBJ2-7
CDR3aa: CASSPGQRTYEQYF

v_gene: TRBV6-6
j_gene: TRBJ1-2
CDR3aa: CASSLGNYGYTF

v_gene: TRBV10-3
j_gene: TRBJ2-3
CDR3aa: CATEPGLSGTDTQYF

v_gene: TRBV14
j_gene: TRBJ1-6
CDR3aa: CASSQRLSPLHF

v_gene: TRBV15
j_gene: TRBJ2-5
CDR3aa: CATSRDQGSKETQYF

v_gene: TRBV4-2
j_gene: TRBJ1-2
CDR3aa: CASSQDLRPAYGYTF

v_gene: TRBV10-3
j_gene: TRBJ1-1
CDR3aa: CAINPGQGGTEAFF

v_gene: TRBV4-1
j_gene: TRBJ2-7
CDR3aa: CASSQDQSQLDYEQYF

v_gene: TRBV27
j_gene: TRBJ2-7
CDR3aa: CASSMSGTPSYEQYF

v_gene: TRBV7-4
j_gene: TRBJ2-2
CDR3aa: CASSLRGKRRNTGELFF

v_gene: TRBV14
j_gene: TRBJ2-7
CDR3aa: CASSQGRGLNEQYF

v_gene: TRBV7-2
j_gene: TRBJ2-7
CDR3aa: CASSLALSYEQYF

v_gene: TRBV11-2
j_gene: TRBJ1-2
CDR3aa: CASSNGGTGQNYGYTF

v_gene: TRBV10-3
j_gene: TRBJ1-2
CDR3aa: CAISETGNYGYTF

v_gene: TRBV5-1
j_gene: TRBJ2-5
CDR3aa: CASSLTAFRETQYF

v_gene: TRBV6-5
j_gene: TRBJ1-1
CDR3aa: CASSYHGTGVTEAFF

v_gene: TRBV6-5
j_gene: TRBJ2-2
CDR3aa: CASSYSGQSNTGELFF

v_gene: TRBV10-3
j_gene: TRBJ2-1
CDR3aa: CAISETGLAGDYNEQFF

v_gene: TRBV10-1
j_gene: TRBJ2-5
CDR3aa: CASSESSGGSWGTQYF

v_gene: TRBV5-4
j_gene: TRBJ2-4
CDR3aa: CASSGDRGAKNIQYF

v_gene: TRBV13
j_gene: TRBJ2-1
CDR3aa: CASSLSPLRAGGHNEQFF

v_gene: TRBV21-1
j_gene: TRBJ2-5
CDR3aa: CASSDQETQYF

v_gene: TRBV6-6
j_gene: TRBJ2-4
CDR3aa: CASSALAVAKNIQYF

v_gene: TRBV29-1
j_gene: TRBJ2-7
CDR3aa: CSVRGTGNYEQYF

v_gene: TRBV7-9
j_gene: TRBJ2-1
CDR3aa: CASSLAYNEQFF

v_gene: TRBV9
j_gene: TRBJ2-2
CDR3aa: CASSLRQGRDTGELFF

v_gene: TRBV7-2
j_gene: TRBJ1-1
CDR3aa: CASSSRDKNTEAFF

v_gene: TRBV5-5
j_gene: TRBJ2-1
CDR3aa: CASSRGDSSYNEQFF